The 13 T cell receptor beta chains below all came from one sample that was sequenced in a study of identical twins. TCRdb recomputed calls from the 5' RACE reads with MiXCR, one row per CDR3 protein. Of roughly 350,000 distinct CDR3 sequences listed, 7% to 9.5% are singletons. Sequencing input: naive T cells sorted from blood. These TCRs come from a woman aged 50 to 65 in good health.

This clonotype has a count of ten or more. The chain uses TRBV5-1 and TRBJ2-1; D tentatively reads TRBD1 or TRBD2 (5 bases each). The CDR3 spans 15 residues. Germline V gene sequence: CDR1 SGHRS, CDR2 YFSETQ. Trimming cost V 1 base and J 3 bases, with 11 bases left between them. The CDR3 reads CASSLRDAGYNEQFF. The DNA of the CDR3 is TGCGCCAGCAGCTTGCGGGACGCAGGCTACAATGAGCAGTTCTTC. The complete variable domain, with remaining parts taken from reference TRBV5-1 and TRBJ2-1, reads KAGVTQTPRYLIKTRGQQVTLSCSPISGHRSVSWYQQTPGQGLQFLFEYFSETQRNKGNFPGRFSGRQFSNSRSEMNVSTLELGDSALYLCASSLRDAGYNEQFFGPGTRLTVL.

V gene TRBV5-1 combines with J gene TRBJ2-6, with D possibly TRBD1 on 6 matching bases. CDR3 size: 17 residues. CDR1 is SGHRS, CDR2 YFSETQ, per germline. V lost 2 bases and J 0 bases, leaving 12 bases between the germline ends. CDR3 residues: CASSFRGQLSGANVLTF. For the CDR3, the DNA is TGCGCCAGCAGCTTCAGGGGACAACTCTCTGGGGCCAACGTCCTGACTTTC. Complete variable domain (other parts from reference TRBV5-1 and TRBJ2-6): KAGVTQTPRYLIKTRGQQVTLSCSPISGHRSVSWYQQTPGQGLQFLFEYFSETQRNKGNFPGRFSGRQFSNSRSEMNVSTLELGDSALYLCASSFRGQLSGANVLTFGAGSRLTVL.

The chain links TRBV10-3 to TRBJ1-5; perhaps TRBD1 as D (5 bases). V was trimmed by 0 bases and J by 3 bases, leaving 12 bases between them. CDR1 is ENHRY and CDR2 is SYGVKD in the germline V gene. This CDR3 contains 16 residues. The CDR3 region is CAISESGTIHNQPQHF. The CDR3 DNA follows: TGTGCCATCAGTGAGTCGGGGACCATACACAATCAGCCCCAGCATTTT.

This clonotype was recorded many times. The chain couples TRBV25-1 to TRBJ2-3, with unresolved D. The CDR3 covers 13 residues. V lost 5 bases to trimming and J lost 0 bases, with 6 bases between them. The germline V gene has CDR1 MGHDK and CDR2 SYGVNS. CDR3 residues: CASSYSSTDTQYF. CDR3 sequence (DNA): TGTGCCAGCAGTTATTCGAGCACAGATACGCAGTATTTT.

V is TRBV20-1 and J is TRBJ2-1; D uncertain. Germline lookup yields CDR1 DFQATT and CDR2 SNEGSKA (reference sequence). The length of the CDR3 is 14 residues. Deletions cut 3 bases from V and 6 bases from J, with 15 bases between. The CDR3 sequence: CSARSNFRTNEQFF. Written as DNA, the CDR3 is TGCAGTGCTAGGAGTAATTTCCGGACCAATGAGCAGTTCTTC.

This clonotype was picked up one time. A much larger clone lies one base from this, so it may be a read error. The V and J genes are TRBV3-1 and TRBJ2-5; 7 nucleotides align to TRBD2. Germline-derived CDR1 and CDR2 are LGHDT and YNNKEL (reference sequence). The trim removed 4 bases at V and 4 bases at J, leaving 9 bases unmatched. This CDR3 has 15 residues. The CDR3 DNA is TGTGCCAGCAGCCGAGAGGGAGTAGCGGGAGAGACCCAGTACTTC. Protein sequence: CASSREGVAGETQYF.

The sample holds many counts of this clonotype. The chain links TRBV6-5 to TRBJ2-2; 7 nucleotides line up with TRBD1. Losses at the gene ends were 6 bases for V and 0 bases for J; bases not matched to a gene: 4. Germline values: CDR1 MNHEY, CDR2 SVGAGI. There are 15 residues in the CDR3. Here the CDR3 reads CASRTGTANTGELFF. The CDR3 DNA follows: TGTGCCAGCAGAACCGGGACAGCGAACACCGGGGAGCTGTTTTTT.

This clonotype was seen many times. The rearrangement joins TRBV7-2 to TRBJ2-5; weak D call: TRBD1 (6 bases). With 4 bases removed from V and 4 bases from J, the gap between germline ends came to 13 bases. This CDR3 has 14 amino acids. Germline assignment: CDR1 SGHTA and CDR2 FQGNSA. The CDR3 coding sequence is TGTGCCAGCAGCTCAGGGGTCGGGCGAGAGACCCAGTACTTC. As protein: CASSSGVGRETQYF.

This clonotype was counted many times. The J gene is TRBJ2-1, the V gene TRBV9; D is undetermined. Germline V gene lookup returns CDR1 SGDLS and CDR2 YYNGEE. This CDR3 is 13 amino acids long. V gave up 0 bases and J gave up 5 bases, with 6 bases separating them. CDR3 amino acids: CASSVVGNNEQFF. DNA of the CDR3: TGTGCCAGCAGCGTAGTCGGAAACAATGAGCAGTTCTTC.

V usage is TRBV29-1 and J usage is TRBJ2-1, with 13 bases aligning to TRBD2. Germline assignment: CDR1 SQVTM and CDR2 ANQGSEA. V lost 6 bases and J lost 7; bases outside the gene matches: 6. CDR3 size: 14 residues. This CDR3 is CSVPGLAGENEQFF. The CDR3 DNA reads TGCAGCGTCCCCGGACTAGCGGGAGAAAATGAGCAGTTCTTC.

The chain joins TRBV29-1 to TRBJ1-1; D is perhaps TRBD1 (6 bases). The CDR3 has 13 residues. Germline CDR1 is SQVTM and CDR2 is ANQGSEA. V was clipped by 6 bases and J by 3 bases, with 14 bases between them. The CDR3 nucleotides are TGCAGCGTAACCAGGGGACCAGACACTGAAGCTTTCTTT. This sequence encodes CSVTRGPDTEAFF.

The chain couples TRBV27 to TRBJ2-7; D uncertain. The CDR3 loop spans 11 amino acids. V was cut by 2 bases and J by 8 bases, with 7 bases left in between. Looked up from germline, CDR1 is MNHEY and CDR2 is SMNVEV (reference sequence). The DNA for the CDR3 is TGTGCCAGCAGTTTAAGGGATCAGCAGTACTTC. Amino acids: CASSLRDQQYF.

The chain joins TRBV12-3 or TRBV12-4 to TRBJ1-5; D not certain. The CDR3 totals 13 residues. Trimming shortened V by 8 bases and J by 2 bases, and 10 bases separated the two germline ends. CDR3 sequence: CASGFGGNQPQHF. In DNA, the CDR3 is TGTGCCAGCGGGTTTGGGGGCAATCAGCCCCAGCATTTT.